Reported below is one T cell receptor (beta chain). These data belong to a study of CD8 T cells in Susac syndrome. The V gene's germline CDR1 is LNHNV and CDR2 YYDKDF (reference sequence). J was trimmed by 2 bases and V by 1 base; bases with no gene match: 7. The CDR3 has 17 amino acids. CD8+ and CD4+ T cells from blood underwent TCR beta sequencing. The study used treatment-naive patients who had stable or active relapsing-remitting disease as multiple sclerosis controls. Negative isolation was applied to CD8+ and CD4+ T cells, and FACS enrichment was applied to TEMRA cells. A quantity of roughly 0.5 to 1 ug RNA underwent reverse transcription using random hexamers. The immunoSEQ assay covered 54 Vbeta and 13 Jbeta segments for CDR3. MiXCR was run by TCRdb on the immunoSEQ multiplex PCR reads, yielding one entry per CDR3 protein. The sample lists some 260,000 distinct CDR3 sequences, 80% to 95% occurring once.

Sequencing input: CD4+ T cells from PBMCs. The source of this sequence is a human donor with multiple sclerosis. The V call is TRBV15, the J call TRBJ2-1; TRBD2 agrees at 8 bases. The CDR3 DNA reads TGTGCCACCAGCAGAGGAACGGCGGGGGGCGCCTACAATGAGCAGTTCTTC. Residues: CATSRGTAGGAYNEQFF.